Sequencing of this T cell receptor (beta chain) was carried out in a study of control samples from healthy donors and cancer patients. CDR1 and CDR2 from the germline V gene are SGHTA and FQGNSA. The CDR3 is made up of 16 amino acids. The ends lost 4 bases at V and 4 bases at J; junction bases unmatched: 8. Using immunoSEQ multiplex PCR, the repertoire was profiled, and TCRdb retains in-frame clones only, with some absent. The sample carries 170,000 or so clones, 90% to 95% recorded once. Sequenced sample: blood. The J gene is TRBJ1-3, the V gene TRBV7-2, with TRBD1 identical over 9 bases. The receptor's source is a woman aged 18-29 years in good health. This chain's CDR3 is CASSSLNRGLGNTIYF. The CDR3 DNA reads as TGTGCCAGCAGCTCACTTAACAGGGGGCTAGGAAACACCATATATTTT.